This section outlines one TCR beta chain sequence together with its context. Which antigen it targets is not known. Base qualities are missing; no much larger clone stands one base away. This sample was taken from a study of shared clonotypes between healthy human individuals (dated by TCRdb to about 2020). Some background on the complete study: A couple of women and three men aged 18 to 49 years were included in the cohort. To estimate repertoire size and how much clonotype sharing occurs between individuals, the study deeply sequenced the blood TCR repertoires of several healthy adults. Different laboratories and diverse techniques were used to prepare libraries and sequence TCR repertoires, to increase sequencing depth and limit assay-specific biases. Between about 0.94 and 8.9 billion PBMCs per donor were obtained by leukapheresis.

From the germline V gene, CDR1 is SQVTM and CDR2 is ANQGSEA. V is cut by 7 bases and J by 3 bases, and the space between the germline ends is 16 bases. The CDR3 numbers 13 residues from cysteine through phenylalanine. Only the CDR3 DNA is retained, 39 bases long and in frame from the first base. Donors were healthy HIV-negative adults with no recently reported acute infections or vaccinations. Every donor was a Caucasian adult residing in Nashville, Tennessee, USA. In the unsorted samples, 87 million or so PBMCs were counted, and genomic DNA was extracted using the QIAamp DNA Blood Mini kit. Blood was collected by leukapheresis, and PBMCs were isolated by Ficoll-Histopaque density gradient centrifugation and then cryopreserved in liquid nitrogen vapor phase. Using the deep immunoSEQ assay, multiplex PCR amplified TCR CDR3 regions from genomic DNA. Genomic DNA extracted from each cell subset was distributed evenly over all wells of several immunoSEQ 96-well plates, and each plate served as one replicate. Each replicate PCR for unsorted PBMC received about 0.3 ug genomic DNA, equal to 25,000 to 30,000 T cell genomes. Unsorted PBMC genomic DNA was sequenced across ten immunoSEQ deep assay plates. The purified libraries were quantified using a Qubit 3.0 fluorometer, sized with a Bioanalyzer 2100, and then quantified again using the KAPA Library Quantification kit. Each immunoSEQ 96-well plate was sequenced on its own single-read 150-cycle Illumina NextSeq 550 flow cell. On the study's bioinformatics: The immunoSEQ output contained only junctional sequences without quality scores, so filtering could not match that applied to full-length reads. To assign V/J genes and CDR3, sequences were annotated using PyIR, a Python wrapper for IgBLAST v1.9, with IMGT germline references. Reads were filtered out if the reads had weak V/J assignments (E-value above 1e-6), no CDR3, stop codons, out-of-frame junctions, or ambiguous translated residues. V3J clonotypes were defined as sequences sharing the same inferred V gene, J gene, and CDR3 amino acid sequence. Percentage overlap between repertoires was calculated by dividing the number of shared unique clonotypes by the size of the smaller repertoire. Repertoire richness was assessed with RTK rarefaction, the Chao1 estimator, and Recon v2.1 estimates of unobserved clonotypes. TCRdb carries this immuneACCESS record with in-frame sequences only. Its versions omit some clonotypes, under half of them owing to an unresolved V gene in the studies checked, with the rest unexplained. V and J calls and clone size are copied from that table; D and trimming were computed from the DNA. The sample table holds hundreds of thousands of clones, of which roughly four fifths were seen once. The ten largest clonotypes hold about 12% of the sample.

Beyond this particular receptor, the publication reports: Pairwise subsampling led to the expectation that sequencing depth would affect the degree of clonotype sharing among donors. Sampling was restricted to blood, and TCR repertoires in tissues likely differ from the TCR repertoires found in blood. Because the study included a small number of donors, the genetic and exposure-history diversity represented was limited.

The clonotype comes from a woman aged 40 to 50 in good health. Some clones in this sample may be carry-over from other donors' samples. The chain couples TRBV29-1 to TRBJ2-7; there is no confident call for the D gene. The sequencing sample was made of PBMCs. The nucleotides read TGCAGCGCCACCAGCGACACAAACTACGAGCAGTACTTC. The resulting protein is CSATSDTNYEQYF.